This passage covers 18 T cell receptor beta chains from one sample sequenced in a study of neurological immune-mediated disorders. One entry per CDR3 protein, called by TCRdb with MiXCR from the 5' RACE reads. The table lists just over 30,000 distinct CDR3 sequences, approximately 4% of them singletons. The sample comprised CD4+ T cells from blood. The receptors derive from a woman in her forties in good health.

This clonotype has ten or more counts. This chain uses TRBV27 with TRBJ2-7; TRBD2 might be the D (6 bases). The CDR3 loop spans 15 amino acids. Germline CDR1 and CDR2: MNHEY and SMNVEV (reference sequence). Between the trimmed V and J ends, which lost 2 bases and 2 bases, there was a span of 13 bases. CDR3 residues: CASSLGGTLAYEQYF. The CDR3 nucleotides read TGTGCCAGCAGTTTAGGCGGGACGTTAGCCTACGAGCAGTACTTC.

Many counts were recorded for this clonotype. This chain joins TRBV5-1 and TRBJ1-2; D gene unclear. The length of the CDR3 is 13 residues. The V end lost 4 bases, the J end lost 8 bases, and 15 bases lay between the germline ends. Germline CDR1 SGHRS, CDR2 YFSETQ. CDR3 protein: CASSPFVAEGYTF. CDR3 bases: TGCGCCAGCAGCCCTTTTGTGGCGGAAGGCTACACCTTC.

This clonotype was counted many times. The rearrangement links TRBV5-1 to TRBJ2-1, with 12 bases identical to TRBD2. The CDR3 sequence is 15 residues long. V gave up 3 bases and J gave up 7 bases; unmatched junction bases: 5. CDR1 is SGHRS and CDR2 is YFSETQ in the germline V gene. CDR3 protein: CASSSSSGGENEQFF. CDR3 bases: TGCGCCAGCAGCTCCTCTAGCGGGGGGGAGAATGAGCAGTTCTTC.

This clonotype was counted ten times or more. The chain uses TRBV2 and TRBJ2-5, with 10 nucleotides matching TRBD2. Germline V gene lookup returns CDR1 SNHLY and CDR2 FYNNEI. This CDR3 region has 14 residues. Germline trimming cut 7 bases from V and 4 bases from J; bases unmatched to any gene: 6. The CDR3 loop is CASTRTSGGETQYF. CDR3 nucleotides: TGTGCCAGCACCCGGACTAGCGGAGGAGAGACCCAGTACTTC.

In this sample, this clonotype turned up many times. The V call is TRBV28, the J call TRBJ2-7; 8 bases are shared with TRBD2. The CDR3 is 15 residues long. Germline lookup yields CDR1 MDHEN and CDR2 SYDVKM. The junction had 8 bases not matched to a gene; V was cut back by 5 bases and J by 2 bases. In DNA, the CDR3 is TGTGCCAGCAGTATTAGCGGGACCCGGGCCTACGAGCAGTACTTC. Translated: CASSISGTRAYEQYF.

This clonotype has a count of ten or more. V and J are TRBV12-3 or TRBV12-4 and TRBJ2-7; 10 bases match TRBD2. The CDR3 contains 14 residues. V lost 6 bases and J lost 2; bases outside the gene matches: 4. The CDR3 DNA reads TGTGCCAGCAGACAAACTAGCGGGACCTACGAGCAGTACTTC. This codes for CASRQTSGTYEQYF.

This clonotype was observed at least ten times. The chain is built from TRBV6-1 and TRBJ1-5, with D unresolved. Per germline, CDR1 MNHNS and CDR2 SASEGT. This CDR3 region has 13 residues. Trimming took off 4 bases at V and 0 bases at J, with 4 bases between the two ends. CDR3 sequence reads: CASSVLSNQPQHF. CDR3 in DNA: TGTGCCAGCAGTGTCCTTAGCAATCAGCCCCAGCATTTT.

This clonotype was detected many times. The CDR3 reads CASSPTPSGQLSYGYTF. The CDR3 DNA follows: TGTGCCAGCTCACCGACCCCTTCCGGACAGCTTTCTTATGGCTACACCTTC. The chain has TRBV18 and TRBJ1-2, with D possibly matching TRBD1 (6 bases). The CDR3 runs to 17 residues. The V gene lost 3 bases and the J gene lost 5 bases, with 22 bases spanning the gap. CDR1 and CDR2 (germline): KGHSH, LQKENI.

This clonotype was seen ten or more times. The chain combines TRBV28 with TRBJ1-5, with 7 positions matching TRBD1. V dropped 5 bases and J dropped 0; count of bases not matched to a gene: 13. This CDR3 has 18 residues. Germline loops: CDR1 MDHEN, CDR2 SYDVKM. This CDR3 is CASSGTGAAGYSNQPQHF. The CDR3 DNA reads TGTGCCAGCAGTGGAACAGGGGCCGCGGGGTATAGCAATCAGCCCCAGCATTTT. The whole variable domain, filled in from reference TRBV28 and TRBJ1-5, reads DVKVTQSSRYLVKRTGEKVFLECVQDMDHENMFWYRQDPGLGLRLIYFSYDVKMKEKGDIPEGYSVSREKKERFSLILESASTNQTSMYLCASSGTGAAGYSNQPQHFGDGTRLSIL.

This clonotype was recorded many times. The rearrangement links TRBV20-1 to TRBJ2-3; D may be TRBD1 (5 bases). The CDR3 consists of 13 residues. Germline CDR1 and CDR2: DFQATT and SNEGSKA (reference sequence). V shed 7 bases and J shed 1 base, with 12 bases lying between them. CDR3 sequence: CSGSQGGTDTQYF. The CDR3, as DNA: TGCAGTGGTTCGCAGGGTGGCACAGATACGCAGTATTTT.

This clonotype was seen many times. The rearrangement links TRBV6-1 to TRBJ1-1; D gene ambiguous. The CDR3 is 11 residues long. Germline V gene sequence: CDR1 MNHNS, CDR2 SASEGT. With 4 bases removed from V and 13 bases from J, the gap between germline ends came to 13 bases. CDR3 amino acids: CASSAQLLGFF. CDR3 nucleotides: TGTGCCAGCAGTGCACAACTCCTCGGTTTCTTT.

This clonotype was recorded many times. This chain joins TRBV20-1 and TRBJ1-2; weak D call: TRBD1 (5 bases). The CDR3 loop spans 11 amino acids. The germline CDR1 and CDR2 sequences are DFQATT and SNEGSKA (reference sequence). The ends were cut back, 3 bases at V and 8 bases at J, with 10 bases in the middle. The CDR3 sequence is CSARGGSGYTF. CDR3 DNA sequence: TGCAGTGCTAGGGGGGGGAGCGGCTACACCTTC.

This clonotype was detected many times. This chain links TRBV5-1 with TRBJ2-5, with 9 bases identical to TRBD1. Looked up from germline, CDR1 is SGHRS and CDR2 is YFSETQ. CDR3 length: 15 amino acids. J lost 1 base, V lost 4 bases, and 5 bases had no gene match. The CDR3: CASSEQGAGQETQYF. The CDR3 DNA is TGCGCCAGCAGCGAACAGGGGGCCGGCCAAGAGACCCAGTACTTC.

This clonotype occurred many times. The chain couples TRBV5-6 to TRBJ2-4; 7 nucleotides match TRBD2. Trimming removed 4 bases from V and 0 bases from J; junction bases left unmatched: 7. The CDR3 has 16 residues. CDR1 and CDR2 from the germline V gene are SGHDT and YYEEEE. The CDR3 reads CASSLLAGGAKNIQYF. As DNA, the CDR3 is TGTGCCAGCAGCCTATTAGCGGGTGGAGCCAAAAACATTCAGTACTTC.

At least ten counts were recorded for this clonotype. This chain joins TRBV20-1 and TRBJ2-7; a possible D gene is TRBD2 (6 bases). V was shortened by 6 bases and J by 1 base, with 13 bases between the two germline ends. Germline loops: CDR1 DFQATT, CDR2 SNEGSKA (reference sequence). This CDR3 region has 13 residues. CDR3: CSATWGVSYEQYF. Written as DNA, the CDR3 is TGCAGTGCAACCTGGGGGGTTTCCTACGAGCAGTACTTC.

This clonotype was observed many times. The V call is TRBV5-1, the J call TRBJ2-7, with D tentatively TRBD2 (6 bases). Germline V lookup: CDR1 SGHRS, CDR2 YFSETQ. The CDR3 covers 15 residues. V was shortened by 2 bases and J by 4 bases, with 16 bases between the two germline ends. CDR3 coding DNA: TGCGCCAGCAGCTTAGGAGCAGCGGAGGGTTACGAGCAGTACTTC. This codes for CASSLGAAEGYEQYF.

At least ten counts were recorded for this clonotype. V and J are TRBV2 and TRBJ2-6, with TRBD1 matching 7 bases. The CDR3 has 15 residues. V was clipped by 6 bases and J by 2 bases; unmatched bases: 4. CDR1 is SNHLY and CDR2 is FYNNEI in the germline V gene. The chain's CDR3 is CASRVDRAGANVLTF. In nucleotides, the CDR3 is TGTGCCAGCAGGGTTGACAGGGCTGGGGCCAACGTCCTGACTTTC.

The chain carries TRBV7-2 and TRBJ1-1; 7 bases are shared with TRBD1. Looked up from germline, CDR1 is SGHTA and CDR2 is FQGNSA. V shed 5 bases and J 0 bases; nucleotides not matched to a gene: 9. This CDR3 is 16 amino acids long. The CDR3 reads CASSGAGGRMNTEAFF. In nucleotides, the CDR3 is TGTGCCAGCAGCGGGGCAGGGGGGAGAATGAACACTGAAGCTTTCTTT.